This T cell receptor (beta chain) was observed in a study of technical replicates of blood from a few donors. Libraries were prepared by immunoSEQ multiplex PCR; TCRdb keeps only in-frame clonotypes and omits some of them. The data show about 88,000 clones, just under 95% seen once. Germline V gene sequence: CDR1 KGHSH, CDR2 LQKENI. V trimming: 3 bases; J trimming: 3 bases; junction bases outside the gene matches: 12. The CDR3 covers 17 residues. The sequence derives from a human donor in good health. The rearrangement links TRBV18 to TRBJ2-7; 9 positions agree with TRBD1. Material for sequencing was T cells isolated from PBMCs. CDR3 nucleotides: TGTGCCAGCTCACCTGGGACCGGGACAGGGTTATTCTACGAGCAGTACTTC. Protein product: CASSPGTGTGLFYEQYF. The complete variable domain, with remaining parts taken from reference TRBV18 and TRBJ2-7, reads NAGVMQNPRHLVRRRGQEARLRCSPMKGHSHVYWYRQLPEEGLKFMVYLQKENIIDESGMPKERFSAEFPKEGPSILRIQQVVRGDSAAYFCASSPGTGTGLFYEQYFGPGTRLTVT.